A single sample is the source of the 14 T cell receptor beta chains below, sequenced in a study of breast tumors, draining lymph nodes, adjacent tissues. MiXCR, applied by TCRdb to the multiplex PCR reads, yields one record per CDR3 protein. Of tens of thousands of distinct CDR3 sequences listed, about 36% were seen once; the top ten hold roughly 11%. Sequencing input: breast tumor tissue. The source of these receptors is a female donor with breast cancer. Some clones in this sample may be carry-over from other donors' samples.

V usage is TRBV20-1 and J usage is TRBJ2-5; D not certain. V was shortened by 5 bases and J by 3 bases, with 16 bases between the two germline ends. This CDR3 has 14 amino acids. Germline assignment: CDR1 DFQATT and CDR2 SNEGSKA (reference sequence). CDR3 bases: TGCAGTGCTCAAGGGTTTGAGGTGGAAGAGACCCAGTACTTC. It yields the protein CSAQGFEVEETQYF.

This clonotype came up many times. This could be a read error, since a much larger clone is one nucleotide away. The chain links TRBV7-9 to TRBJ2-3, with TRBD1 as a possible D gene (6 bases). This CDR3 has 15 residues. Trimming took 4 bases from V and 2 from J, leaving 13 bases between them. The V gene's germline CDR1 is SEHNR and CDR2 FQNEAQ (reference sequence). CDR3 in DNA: TGTGCCAGCAGCTCTCCGGGACACCCCACAGATACGCAGTATTTT. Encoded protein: CASSSPGHPTDTQYF.

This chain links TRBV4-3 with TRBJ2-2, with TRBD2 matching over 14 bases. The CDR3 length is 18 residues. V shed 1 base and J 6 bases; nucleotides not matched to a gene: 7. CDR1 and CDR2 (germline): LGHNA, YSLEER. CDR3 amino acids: CASSQGLRTSGRSGELFF. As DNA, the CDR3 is TGCGCCAGCAGCCAAGGGTTGAGGACTAGCGGGAGGTCCGGGGAGCTGTTTTTT.

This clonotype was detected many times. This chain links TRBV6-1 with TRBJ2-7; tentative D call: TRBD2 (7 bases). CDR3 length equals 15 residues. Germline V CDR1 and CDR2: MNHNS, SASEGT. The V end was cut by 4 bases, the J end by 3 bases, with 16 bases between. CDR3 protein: CASSVSRAGHYEQYF. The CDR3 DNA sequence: TGTGCCAGCAGTGTTTCCCGAGCGGGACACTACGAGCAGTACTTC.

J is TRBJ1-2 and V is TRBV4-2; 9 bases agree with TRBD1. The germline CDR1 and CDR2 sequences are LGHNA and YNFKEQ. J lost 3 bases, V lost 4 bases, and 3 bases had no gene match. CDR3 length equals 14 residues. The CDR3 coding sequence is TGTGCCAGCAGCCCGGGACAGGGAGACTATGGCTACACCTTC. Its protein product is CASSPGQGDYGYTF.

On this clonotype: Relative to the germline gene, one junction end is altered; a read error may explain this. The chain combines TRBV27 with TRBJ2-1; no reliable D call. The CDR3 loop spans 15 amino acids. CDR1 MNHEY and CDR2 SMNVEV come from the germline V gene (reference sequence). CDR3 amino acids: CASSLSRQTYNKQFF. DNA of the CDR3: TGTGCCAGCAGTTTATCAAGGCAGACCTACAATAAGCAGTTCTTC.

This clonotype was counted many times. The CDR3 here is CVGQKTGPPYEQYF. The CDR3 DNA follows: TGTGTCGGTCAAAAGACAGGGCCTCCCTACGAGCAGTACTTC. The chain couples TRBV19 to TRBJ2-7, with 7 bases lining up with TRBD1. This CDR3 comprises 14 residues. Per the germline V gene, CDR1 is LNHDA and CDR2 is SQIVND (reference sequence).

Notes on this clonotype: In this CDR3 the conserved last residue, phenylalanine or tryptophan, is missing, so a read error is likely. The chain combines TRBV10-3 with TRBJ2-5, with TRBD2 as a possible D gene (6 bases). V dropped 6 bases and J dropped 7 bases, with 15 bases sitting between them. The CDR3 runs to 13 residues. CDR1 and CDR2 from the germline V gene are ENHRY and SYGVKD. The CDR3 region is CAIREGAVGTQYS. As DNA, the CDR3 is TGTGCCATCAGGGAGGGAGCGGTGGGGACCCAGTACTCC.

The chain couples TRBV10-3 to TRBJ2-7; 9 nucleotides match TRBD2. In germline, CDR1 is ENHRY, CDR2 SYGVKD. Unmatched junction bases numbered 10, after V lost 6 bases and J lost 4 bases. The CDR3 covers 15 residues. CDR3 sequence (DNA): TGTGCCATCAGCGGGGGCGGGAGGGCCCAATACGAGCAGTACTTC. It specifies CAISGGGRAQYEQYF.

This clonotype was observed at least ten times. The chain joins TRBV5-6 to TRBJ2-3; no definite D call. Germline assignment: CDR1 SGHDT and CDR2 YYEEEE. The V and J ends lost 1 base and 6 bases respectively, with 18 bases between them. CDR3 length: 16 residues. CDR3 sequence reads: CASSLSAIIGLDTQYF. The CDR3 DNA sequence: TGTGCCAGCAGCTTGTCCGCTATAATTGGGTTGGATACGCAGTATTTT.

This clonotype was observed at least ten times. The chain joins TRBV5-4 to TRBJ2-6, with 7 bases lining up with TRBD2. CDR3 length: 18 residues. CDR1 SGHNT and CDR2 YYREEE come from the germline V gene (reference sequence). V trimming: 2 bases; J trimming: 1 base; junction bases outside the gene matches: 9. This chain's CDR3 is CASSLLAGTPSGANVLTF. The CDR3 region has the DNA TGTGCCAGCAGCTTATTAGCGGGCACCCCGTCTGGGGCCAACGTCCTGACTTTC.

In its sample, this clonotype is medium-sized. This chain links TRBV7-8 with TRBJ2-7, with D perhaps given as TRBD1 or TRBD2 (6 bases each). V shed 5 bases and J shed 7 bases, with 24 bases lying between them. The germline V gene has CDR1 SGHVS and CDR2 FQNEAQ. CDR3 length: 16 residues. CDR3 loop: CASSPTGGRGVREQYF. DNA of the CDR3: TGTGCCAGCAGCCCTACCGGGGGCAGGGGTGTGCGGGAGCAGTACTTC. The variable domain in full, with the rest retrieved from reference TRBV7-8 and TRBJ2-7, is GAGVSQSPRYKVAKRGQDVALRCDPISGHVSLFWYQQALGQGPEFLTYFQNEAQLDKSGLPSDRFFAERPEGSVSTLKIQRTQQEDSAVYLCASSPTGGRGVREQYFGPGTRLTVT.

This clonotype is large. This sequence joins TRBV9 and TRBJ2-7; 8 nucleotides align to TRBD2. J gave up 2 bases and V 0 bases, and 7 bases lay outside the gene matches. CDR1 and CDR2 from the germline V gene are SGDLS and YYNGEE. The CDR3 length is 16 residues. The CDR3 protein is CASSVELAGSPYEQYF. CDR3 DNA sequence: TGTGCCAGCAGCGTAGAATTAGCGGGGTCTCCCTACGAGCAGTACTTC.

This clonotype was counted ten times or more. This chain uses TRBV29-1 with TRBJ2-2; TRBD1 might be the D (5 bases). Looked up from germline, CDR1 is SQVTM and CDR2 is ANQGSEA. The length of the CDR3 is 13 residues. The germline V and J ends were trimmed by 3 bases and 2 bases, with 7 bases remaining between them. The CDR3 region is CSVDRDNTGELFF. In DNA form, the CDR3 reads TGCAGCGTTGACAGGGATAACACCGGGGAGCTGTTTTTT.